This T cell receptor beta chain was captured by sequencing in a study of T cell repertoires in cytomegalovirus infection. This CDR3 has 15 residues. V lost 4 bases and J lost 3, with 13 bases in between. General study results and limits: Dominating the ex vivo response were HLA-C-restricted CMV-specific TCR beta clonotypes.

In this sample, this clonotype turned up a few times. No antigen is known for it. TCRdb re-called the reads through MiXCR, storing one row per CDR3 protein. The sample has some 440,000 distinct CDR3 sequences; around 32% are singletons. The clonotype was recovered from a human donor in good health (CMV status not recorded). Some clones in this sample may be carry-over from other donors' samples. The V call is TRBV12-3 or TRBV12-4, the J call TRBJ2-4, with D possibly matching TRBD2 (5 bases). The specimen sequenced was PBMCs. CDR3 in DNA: TGTGCCAGCAGTTCACTAGTCAAGGGCAAAAACATTCAGTACTTC. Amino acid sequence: CASSSLVKGKNIQYF.